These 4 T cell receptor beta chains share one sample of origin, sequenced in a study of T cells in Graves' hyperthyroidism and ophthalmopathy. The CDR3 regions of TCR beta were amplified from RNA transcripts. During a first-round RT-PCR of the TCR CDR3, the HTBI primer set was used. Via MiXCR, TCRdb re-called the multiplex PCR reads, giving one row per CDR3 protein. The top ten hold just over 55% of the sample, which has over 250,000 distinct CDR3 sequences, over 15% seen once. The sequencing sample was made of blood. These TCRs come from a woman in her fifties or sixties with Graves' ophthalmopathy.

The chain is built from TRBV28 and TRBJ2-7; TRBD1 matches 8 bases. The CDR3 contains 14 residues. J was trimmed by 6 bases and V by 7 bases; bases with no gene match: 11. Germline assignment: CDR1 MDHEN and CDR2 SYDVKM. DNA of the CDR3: TGTGCCAGCAATTCGCAGGGGGCTACACCCGAGCAGTACTTC. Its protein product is CASNSQGATPEQYF.

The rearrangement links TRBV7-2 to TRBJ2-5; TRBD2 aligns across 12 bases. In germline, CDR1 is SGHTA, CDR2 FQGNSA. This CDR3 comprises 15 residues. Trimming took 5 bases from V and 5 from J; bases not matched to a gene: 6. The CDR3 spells CASSRTSGVVETQYF. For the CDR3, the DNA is TGTGCCAGCAGCCGGACTAGCGGGGTCGTGGAGACCCAGTACTTC.

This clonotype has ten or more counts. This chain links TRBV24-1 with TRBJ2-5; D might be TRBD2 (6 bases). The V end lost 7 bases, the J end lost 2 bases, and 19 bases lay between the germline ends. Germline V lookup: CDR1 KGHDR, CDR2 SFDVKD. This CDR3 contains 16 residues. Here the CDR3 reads CATSPGAGIGQETQYF. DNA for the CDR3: TGTGCCACCAGCCCTGGGGCGGGAATAGGTCAAGAGACCCAGTACTTC.

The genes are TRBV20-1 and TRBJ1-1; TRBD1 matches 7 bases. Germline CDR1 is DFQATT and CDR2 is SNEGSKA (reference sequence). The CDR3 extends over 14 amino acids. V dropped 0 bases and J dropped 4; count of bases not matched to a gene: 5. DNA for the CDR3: TGCAGTGCTAGAGATGACAGGGTTGCCACTGAAGCTTTCTTT. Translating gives CSARDDRVATEAFF.